What follows are 14 T cell receptor beta chains derived from one specimen sequenced in a study of T-cell reconstitution after alpha-beta-depleted transplantation in children. Molecular barcoding with unique molecular identifiers was used for the TCRbeta library. TCRdb reprocessed the PCR reads via MiXCR and lists one record per CDR3 protein. The top ten clones hold 13% to 15% of a sample with around 490,000 distinct CDR3 sequences, approximately 10% of them seen once. Sequencing was performed on PBMCs, mostly from graft donor cells, taken 180 days after TCRalphabeta/CD19-depleted stem cell transplant. The receptors were gathered from a female patient aged 2-9 years who had a stem cell transplant for aplastic anemia, so the T cells may come from the graft donor.

This clonotype was picked up a small number of times. The V gene is TRBV14, the J gene TRBJ2-5, with D maybe TRBD1 (5 bases). The V gene lost 1 base and the J gene lost 5 bases, with 17 bases spanning the gap. The germline V gene encodes CDR1 SGHDN and CDR2 FVKESK. The CDR3 sequence is 16 residues long. DNA of the CDR3: TGTGCCAGCAGCCAAGGGCCCGCAGGGTTCGGGGAGACCCAGTACTTC. This translates into CASSQGPAGFGETQYF. The full variable domain, in which reference TRBV14 and TRBJ2-5 provide the parts outside the CDR3, is EAGVTQFPSHSVIEKGQTVTLRCDPISGHDNLYWYRRVMGKEIKFLLHFVKESKQDESGMPNNRFLAERTGGTYSTLKVQPAELEDSGVYFCASSQGPAGFGETQYFGPGTRLLVL.

This clonotype was observed a handful of times. The V and J genes are TRBV3-1 and TRBJ1-5, with D possibly TRBD1 on 6 matching bases. Trimming removed 3 bases from V and 6 bases from J, with 12 bases in between. The CDR3 runs 14 residues. The germline CDR1 and CDR2 sequences are LGHDT and YNNKEL (reference sequence). Here the CDR3 DNA reads TGTGCCAGCAGCCAGACCACAGGGTTTCAGCCCCAGCATTTT. This gives the protein CASSQTTGFQPQHF.

This clonotype was counted a few times. The chain combines TRBV7-2 with TRBJ2-2, with 11 positions matching TRBD2. The CDR3 totals 16 residues. Germline V gene lookup returns CDR1 SGHTA and CDR2 FQGNSA. The J segment lost 1 base and the V segment lost 4 bases, leaving 2 bases of the junction unmatched. CDR3 loop: CASSSGLAVNTGELFF. CDR3 in DNA: TGTGCCAGCAGCTCGGGACTAGCGGTGAACACCGGGGAGCTGTTTTTT.

The rearrangement links TRBV7-4 to TRBJ2-7; possible D gene TRBD2, 5 bases. Germline CDR1 and CDR2: SGHVT and SQSDAQ. V gave up 4 bases and J gave up 7 bases, with 5 bases separating them. The CDR3 spans 10 residues. CDR3 sequence: CASSCGEQYF. CDR3 bases: TGTGCCAGCAGCTGCGGGGAGCAGTACTTC.

Ten or more counts support this clonotype. The chain combines TRBV5-5 with TRBJ2-7, with D maybe TRBD1 (6 bases). In germline, CDR1 is SGHKS, CDR2 YYEKEE (reference sequence). This CDR3 spans 15 amino acids. Trimming stripped 4 bases from V and 5 bases from J, with 19 bases between. The CDR3 reads CASSHFDRPGNEQYF. The CDR3 nucleotides are TGTGCCAGCAGCCACTTCGACAGGCCGGGGAACGAGCAGTACTTC.

This clonotype was found a few times. The chain employs TRBV15 and TRBJ1-2; the match to TRBD1 covers 10 bases. V gave up 1 base and J gave up 3 bases; unmatched junction bases: 5. Germline V CDR1 and CDR2: LNHNV, YYDKDF (reference sequence). The CDR3 length is 16 residues. The CDR3 bases are TGTGCCACCAGCAGAGGCTGGACAGGGGGTGACTATGGCTACACCTTC. This gives the protein CATSRGWTGGDYGYTF.

This clonotype has just a few counts. The CDR3 region has the DNA TGTGCCAGCAGCCCCGGACAGGTAGAGATTTACAATGAGCAGTTCTTC. As protein: CASSPGQVEIYNEQFF. The J gene is TRBJ2-1, the V gene TRBV7-9; 7 bases match TRBD1. Germline-derived CDR1 and CDR2 are SEHNR and FQNEAQ (reference sequence). The CDR3 covers 16 residues. J gave up 4 bases and V 5 bases, and 11 bases lay outside the gene matches.

This clonotype was detected many times. The J gene is TRBJ1-5, the V gene TRBV20-1; 8 bases fit TRBD1. Germline CDR1 is DFQATT and CDR2 is SNEGSKA (reference sequence). Losses at the gene ends were 4 bases for V and 2 bases for J; bases not matched to a gene: 1. The CDR3 is made up of 13 amino acids. This CDR3 is CSATGGGNQPQHF. The CDR3 coding sequence is TGCAGTGCTACAGGGGGCGGCAATCAGCCCCAGCATTTT.

This clonotype showed up just a few times. This chain connects TRBV5-6 to TRBJ2-1; TRBD1 matches at 9 bases. The CDR3 covers 16 residues. The germline V gene encodes CDR1 SGHDT and CDR2 YYEEEE. Trimming took 5 bases from V and 7 from J; bases not matched to a gene: 13. DNA for the CDR3: TGTGCCAGCAGGCCCACAGGGGGCTGTGAGAGGAATGAGCAGTTCTTC. It is translated as CASRPTGGCERNEQFF.

This chain joins TRBV29-1 and TRBJ2-7; weak D call: TRBD2 (6 bases). The CDR3 is 17 amino acids. V was cut by 4 bases and J by 2 bases, with 24 bases left in between. Per germline, CDR1 SQVTM and CDR2 ANQGSEA. The DNA for the CDR3 is TGCAGCGTTGGGGGAGGCCCAACTAGGAGAACAACCTACGAGCAGTACTTC. Its translation: CSVGGGPTRRTTYEQYF.

This clonotype was counted many times. V usage is TRBV10-3 and J usage is TRBJ1-1, with 9 bases that match TRBD1. The junction had 3 bases not matched to a gene; V was cut back by 3 bases and J by 1 base. Germline V CDR1 and CDR2: ENHRY, SYGVKD. This CDR3 has 15 amino acids. The CDR3 sequence: CAISDPGQGNTEAFF. Written as DNA, the CDR3 is TGTGCCATCAGTGACCCGGGACAGGGGAACACTGAAGCTTTCTTT.

The table lists this clonotype with a few counts. This chain links TRBV5-1 with TRBJ2-7; possibly TRBD1 for D (6 bases). This CDR3 is 14 amino acids long. The V and J ends lost 1 base and 3 bases respectively, with 11 bases between them. Germline CDR1 is SGHRS and CDR2 is YFSETQ. CDR3 sequence reads: CASSLPGTIYEQYF. In DNA form, the CDR3 reads TGCGCCAGCAGCTTGCCCGGGACAATCTACGAGCAGTACTTC. Full variable domain (missing parts from reference TRBV5-1 and TRBJ2-7): KAGVTQTPRYLIKTRGQQVTLSCSPISGHRSVSWYQQTPGQGLQFLFEYFSETQRNKGNFPGRFSGRQFSNSRSEMNVSTLELGDSALYLCASSLPGTIYEQYFGPGTRLTVT.

This clonotype was seen a few times. The chain recombines TRBV10-3 with TRBJ2-7, with D maybe TRBD1 (6 bases). Germline V lookup: CDR1 ENHRY, CDR2 SYGVKD. This CDR3 spans 14 amino acids. The V end lost 2 bases, the J end lost 2 bases, and 10 bases lay between the germline ends. CDR3 residues: CAISERGHPYEQYV. DNA for the CDR3: TGTGCCATCAGTGAGCGGGGACATCCCTACGAGCAGTACGTC.

This clonotype occurred many times. This chain connects TRBV9 to TRBJ2-3, with D tentatively TRBD1 (6 bases). The CDR3 is made up of 15 amino acids. From germline, CDR1 is SGDLS and CDR2 YYNGEE. Trimming took 0 bases from V and 5 from J, leaving 13 bases between them. This chain's CDR3 is CASSVAQGTLDTQYF. CDR3 sequence (DNA): TGTGCCAGCAGCGTAGCTCAGGGGACATTAGATACGCAGTATTTT.